The present entry profiles one T cell receptor beta chain with its context. The entry originates in a study of technical replicates of blood from several donors. Profiled with immunoSEQ multiplex PCR; TCRdb holds only in-frame clones, not every one. The repertoire consists of about 81,000 clones, with more than 90% occurring once and the leading ten covering roughly 0.37%. This CDR3 region has 13 residues. Losses at the gene ends were 5 bases for V and 3 bases for J; bases not matched to a gene: 3. Germline V CDR1 and CDR2: SQVTM, ANQGSEA. The sequenced material came from T cells isolated from PBMCs. The sequence was obtained from a human donor in good health. The chain has TRBV29-1 and TRBJ2-5; 10 nucleotides line up with TRBD2. CDR3 sequence: CSVSLAGKETQYF. The DNA of the CDR3 is TGCAGCGTTTCACTAGCGGGAAAAGAGACCCAGTACTTC. The full variable domain, rest sourced from reference TRBV29-1 and TRBJ2-5, is SAVISQKPSRDICQRGTSLTIQCQVDSQVTMMFWYRQQPGQSLTLIATANQGSEATYESGFVIDKFPISRPNLTFSTLTVSNMSPEDSSIYLCSVSLAGKETQYFGPGTRLLVL.